The sequence of this T cell receptor beta chain was determined in a study of response to subunit inactivated influenza vaccine. CDR1 is SGHRS and CDR2 is YFSETQ in the germline V gene. V trimming: 0 bases; J trimming: 6 bases; junction bases outside the gene matches: 12. The CDR3 is 17 amino acids. TCRdb fed the RT-PCR reads into MiXCR, producing one record per CDR3 protein. Here the sample spans about 540,000 distinct CDR3 sequences, around 21% being singletons. These records were also assigned to another study, of T cells expressing NK-cell markers. As that study records: Template switching by 5'RACE with UMIs generated the TCR beta cDNA. Evidence did not settle whether expanded NKG2C+ T cell clones targeted HCMV.

This specimen consisted of CD4+ T cells sorted from PBMCs, obtained 12 days after vaccination. The sequence derives from a man between 45 and 60 years old who received an inactivated influenza vaccine. The J gene is TRBJ2-1, the V gene TRBV5-1; 7 bases match TRBD1. This CDR3 is CASSLASWDSGINEQFF. DNA of the CDR3: TGCGCCAGCAGCTTGGCTAGTTGGGACAGCGGAATCAATGAGCAGTTCTTC.